Listed below are T cell receptor beta chains from one sample, sequenced in a study of identical twins. TCRdb re-analysed the 5' RACE reads in MiXCR, keeping a single row per CDR3 protein. This sample has under 900,000 distinct CDR3 sequences, with roughly 18% found just once. The same specimen was also included in a second study, on T cells expressing NK-cell markers.

The sample consisted of PBMCs. All receptors come from a young woman in good health. Both conserved end residues are part of each CDR3. Each record gives: D gene, clone size, V gene, J gene, CDR3 protein, CDR3 DNA. The D gene is left open where the match is weak. Size is stated for part of the rows, as once, few or many counts, or as a class when the clone is expanded.

d_call: TRBD2
clone_size: few
v_call: TRBV20-1
j_call: TRBJ2-1
cdr3_aa: CSAAPGLAQTYNEQFF
cdr3_nt: TGCAGTGCTGCCCCGGGACTAGCCCAAACCTACAATGAGCAGTTCTTC

d_call: -
clone_size: many
v_call: TRBV12-3/TRBV12-4
j_call: TRBJ2-5
cdr3_aa: CASSPGTAWETQYF
cdr3_nt: TGTGCCAGCAGTCCCGGTACGGCTTGGGAGACCCAGTACTTC

d_call: -
clone_size: -
v_call: TRBV7-9
j_call: TRBJ2-7
cdr3_aa: CASSLMTGLSYEQYF
cdr3_nt: TGTGCCAGCAGCTTGATGACAGGCCTCTCCTACGAGCAGTACTTC

d_call: -
clone_size: -
v_call: TRBV12-3/TRBV12-4
j_call: TRBJ2-7
cdr3_aa: CASISYWGSSSYEQYF
cdr3_nt: TGTGCCAGCATCTCATACTGGGGCAGCAGCTCCTACGAGCAGTACTTC

d_call: -
clone_size: few
v_call: TRBV12-3/TRBV12-4
j_call: TRBJ2-5
cdr3_aa: CASSLGFGETQYF
cdr3_nt: TGTGCCAGCAGTTTAGGGTTTGGGGAGACCCAGTACTTC

d_call: -
clone_size: -
v_call: TRBV6-2/TRBV6-3
j_call: TRBJ2-3
cdr3_aa: CASSRMGTSSSTDTQYF
cdr3_nt: TGTGCCAGCAGTCGGATGGGGACATCTTCTAGCACAGATACGCAGTATTTT

d_call: -
clone_size: -
v_call: TRBV7-2
j_call: TRBJ1-1
cdr3_aa: CASSSYAGTEAFF
cdr3_nt: TGTGCCAGCAGCAGCTATGCGGGGACTGAAGCTTTCTTT

d_call: TRBD1
clone_size: many
v_call: TRBV12-3/TRBV12-4
j_call: TRBJ1-4
cdr3_aa: CASSYGQGGEKLFF
cdr3_nt: TGTGCCAGCAGTTACGGACAGGGGGGAGAAAAACTGTTTTTT

d_call: -
clone_size: few
v_call: TRBV20-1
j_call: TRBJ1-2
cdr3_aa: CSARGSEAIAF
cdr3_nt: TGCAGTGCTAGAGGTTCTGAGGCTATCGCCTTC

d_call: -
clone_size: -
v_call: TRBV5-1
j_call: TRBJ1-6
cdr3_aa: CASSLPGENSPLHF
cdr3_nt: TGCGCCAGCAGCTTGCCAGGGGAAAATTCACCCCTCCACTTT

d_call: -
clone_size: once
v_call: TRBV7-2
j_call: TRBJ2-7
cdr3_aa: CASSLDEARTYEQYF
cdr3_nt: TGTGCCAGCAGCTTAGACGAGGCCCGAACCTACGAGCAGTACTTC

d_call: TRBD1
clone_size: few
v_call: TRBV10-3
j_call: TRBJ2-5
cdr3_aa: CAIRAGQANQETQYF
cdr3_nt: TGTGCCATCAGAGCCGGACAGGCCAACCAAGAGACCCAGTACTTC

d_call: -
clone_size: -
v_call: TRBV27
j_call: TRBJ2-5
cdr3_aa: CASSFRGYKETQYF
cdr3_nt: TGTGCCAGCAGTTTTCGAGGATACAAAGAGACCCAGTACTTC

d_call: TRBD2
clone_size: -
v_call: TRBV20-1
j_call: TRBJ2-3
cdr3_aa: CSWPAGGGGDTQYF
cdr3_nt: TGCAGTTGGCCGGCGGGGGGCGGGGGAGATACGCAGTATTTT

d_call: -
clone_size: few
v_call: TRBV12-3/TRBV12-4
j_call: TRBJ2-3
cdr3_aa: CASSPDNTDTQYF
cdr3_nt: TGTGCCAGCAGCCCTGATAACACAGATACGCAGTATTTT

d_call: TRBD1
clone_size: -
v_call: TRBV7-8
j_call: TRBJ2-1
cdr3_aa: CASSLVTGTYNEQFF
cdr3_nt: TGTGCCAGCAGCTTAGTGACAGGGACCTACAATGAGCAGTTCTTC

d_call: -
clone_size: many
v_call: TRBV20-1
j_call: TRBJ2-1
cdr3_aa: CSARDLGMSSYNEQFF
cdr3_nt: TGCAGTGCTAGAGATCTGGGTATGAGCTCCTACAATGAGCAGTTCTTC

d_call: TRBD2
clone_size: -
v_call: TRBV6-1
j_call: TRBJ2-2
cdr3_aa: CASSALWTSGRVFDTGELFF
cdr3_nt: TGTGCCAGCAGTGCCCTTTGGACTAGCGGGAGGGTATTTGACACCGGGGAGCTGTTTTTT

d_call: TRBD2
clone_size: many
v_call: TRBV20-1
j_call: TRBJ2-5
cdr3_aa: CSAREKGLAGVGTQYF
cdr3_nt: TGCAGTGCTAGAGAAAAGGGACTAGCGGGAGTAGGGACCCAGTACTTC

d_call: -
clone_size: few
v_call: TRBV20-1
j_call: TRBJ1-1
cdr3_aa: CSARDHMNTEAFF
cdr3_nt: TGCAGTGCTAGAGATCACATGAACACTGAAGCTTTCTTT

d_call: -
clone_size: -
v_call: TRBV10-3
j_call: TRBJ2-1
cdr3_aa: CAIWASGYNEQFF
cdr3_nt: TGTGCCATCTGGGCCAGCGGCTACAATGAGCAGTTCTTC

d_call: -
clone_size: few
v_call: TRBV3-1
j_call: TRBJ2-7
cdr3_aa: CASTQRGVPPYEQYF
cdr3_nt: TGTGCCAGCACCCAGCGTGGGGTCCCCCCCTACGAGCAGTACTTC

d_call: TRBD2
clone_size: few
v_call: TRBV7-9
j_call: TRBJ2-5
cdr3_aa: CASSLSGRAPGETQYF
cdr3_nt: TGTGCCAGCAGCTTGTCGGGGAGGGCCCCTGGGGAGACCCAGTACTTC

d_call: -
clone_size: -
v_call: TRBV6-2/TRBV6-3
j_call: TRBJ2-2
cdr3_aa: CASSYSPPAAGELFF
cdr3_nt: TGTGCCAGCAGTTACTCTCCCCCCGCGGCCGGGGAGCTGTTTTTT

d_call: TRBD2
clone_size: -
v_call: TRBV20-1
j_call: TRBJ2-5
cdr3_aa: CSASGGWETQYF
cdr3_nt: TGCAGTGCTAGCGGGGGGTGGGAGACCCAGTACTTC

d_call: -
clone_size: many
v_call: TRBV6-1
j_call: TRBJ1-3
cdr3_aa: CASSGGSTGAVNTIYF
cdr3_nt: TGTGCCAGCAGTGGGGGATCCACCGGAGCTGTAAACACCATATATTTT

d_call: -
clone_size: many
v_call: TRBV6-1
j_call: TRBJ1-4
cdr3_aa: CASSEAAGIGGEKLFF
cdr3_nt: TGTGCCAGCAGTGAAGCCGCAGGAATAGGTGGGGAAAAACTGTTTTTT

d_call: TRBD1
clone_size: few
v_call: TRBV6-5
j_call: TRBJ1-4
cdr3_aa: CASSYRGTEGVKLFF
cdr3_nt: TGTGCCAGCAGTTACCGGGGGACAGAGGGTGTAAAACTGTTTTTT

d_call: -
clone_size: few
v_call: TRBV5-1
j_call: TRBJ1-5
cdr3_aa: CASSIDRDQPQHF
cdr3_nt: TGCGCCAGCAGTATCGACAGAGATCAGCCCCAGCATTTT

d_call: TRBD2
clone_size: -
v_call: TRBV20-1
j_call: TRBJ2-1
cdr3_aa: CSASGRARYEQFF
cdr3_nt: TGCAGTGCTAGCGGGAGGGCCCGGTATGAGCAGTTCTTC

d_call: TRBD1
clone_size: -
v_call: TRBV5-6
j_call: TRBJ1-2
cdr3_aa: CASSFRTGNYGYTF
cdr3_nt: TGTGCCAGCAGCTTCCGGACAGGAAACTATGGCTACACCTTC

d_call: TRBD2
clone_size: -
v_call: TRBV20-1
j_call: TRBJ2-1
cdr3_aa: CSAATSGRHEQFF
cdr3_nt: TGCAGTGCTGCGACTAGCGGGAGACATGAGCAGTTCTTC

d_call: TRBD2
clone_size: -
v_call: TRBV20-1
j_call: TRBJ2-1
cdr3_aa: CSASQASGGPSYNEQFF
cdr3_nt: TGCAGTGCTAGTCAGGCTAGCGGGGGACCTTCCTACAATGAGCAGTTCTTC

d_call: -
clone_size: few
v_call: TRBV12-3/TRBV12-4
j_call: TRBJ1-2
cdr3_aa: CASRVDNYGYTF
cdr3_nt: TGTGCCAGCAGAGTGGACAACTATGGCTACACCTTC

d_call: TRBD1
clone_size: -
v_call: TRBV18
j_call: TRBJ1-1
cdr3_aa: CASSPLQGVLNTEAFF
cdr3_nt: TGTGCCAGCTCACCATTACAGGGGGTATTGAACACTGAAGCTTTCTTT